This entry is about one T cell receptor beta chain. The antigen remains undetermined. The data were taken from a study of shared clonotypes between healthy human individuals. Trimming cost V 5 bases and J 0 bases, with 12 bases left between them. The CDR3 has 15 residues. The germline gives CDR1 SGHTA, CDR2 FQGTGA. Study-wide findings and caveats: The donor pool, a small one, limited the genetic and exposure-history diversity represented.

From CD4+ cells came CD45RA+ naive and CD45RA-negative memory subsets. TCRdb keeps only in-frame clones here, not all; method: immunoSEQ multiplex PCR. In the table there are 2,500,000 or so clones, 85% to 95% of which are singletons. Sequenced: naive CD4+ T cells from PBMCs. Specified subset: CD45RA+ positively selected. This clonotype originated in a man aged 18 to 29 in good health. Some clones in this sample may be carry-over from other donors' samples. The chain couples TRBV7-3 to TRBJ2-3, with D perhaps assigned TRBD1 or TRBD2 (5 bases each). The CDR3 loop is CASSRDRYSTDTQYF. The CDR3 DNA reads TGTGCCAGCAGCCGGGACCGCTATAGCACAGATACGCAGTATTTT.